Sequencing of this TCR delta chain was carried out in a study of gamma-delta T cells after stem cell transplantation. TCRdb re-called clones from the RT-PCR reads via CATT. The data show 1,500 to 2,000 delta-chain clones, roughly 3.7% seen once. This clone has more than one count but fewer than ten. With V trimmed by 0 bases and J by 5 bases, 13 bases remained unmatched. The germline gives CDR1 GEAIGNYY, CDR2 EKD. This CDR3 is built from 18 residues. This chain joins TRDV2 and TRDJ1; TRDD3 matches at 11 bases. The sequence came from a human donor. It is not recorded whose cells these are; they may come from a transplant donor. Sequencing input: gamma-delta T cells. CDR3 region: CACDTVGEMGDTGDKLIF. DNA of the CDR3: TGTGCCTGTGACACCGTTGGGGAGATGGGGGATACGGGTGATAAACTCATCTTT.